These 30 T cell receptor beta chains came from one sample sequenced in a study of cytomegalovirus exposure and HLA in healthy donors. In the PCR, 60 Vbeta and 13 Jbeta primers were used. Sequencing used immunoSEQ multiplex PCR; TCRdb keeps in-frame clones, though not all of them. This sample yields 130,000 or so clones, of which around 80% are seen a single time; roughly 5.5% belongs to the top ten. The sequenced sample consisted of PBMCs. These receptors were obtained from a man younger than 40 in good health and CMV-seronegative.

The chain carries TRBV7-2 and TRBJ1-1, with D hard to call. V was cut by 3 bases and J by 7 bases, with 9 bases left in between. Looked up from germline, CDR1 is SGHTA and CDR2 is FQGNSA. This CDR3 is built from 12 residues. The CDR3 is CASSFFTVEAFF. CDR3 coding DNA: TGTGCCAGCAGCTTTTTCACAGTTGAAGCTTTCTTT. The full variable domain, completed using reference TRBV7-2 and TRBJ1-1, is GAGVSQSPSNKVTEKGKDVELRCDPISGHTALYWYRQSLGQGLEFLIYFQGNSAPDKSGLPSDRFSAERTGGSVSTLTIQRTQQEDSAVYLCASSFFTVEAFFGQGTRLTVV.

V and J are TRBV19 and TRBJ2-7; D call uncertain. Trimming shortened V by 3 bases and J by 6 bases, and 12 bases separated the two germline ends. Germline loops: CDR1 LNHDA, CDR2 SQIVND (reference sequence). This CDR3 comprises 13 residues. CDR3 nucleotide sequence: TGTGCCAGTAGTATGGCCAAGGAGCGCGAGCAGTACTTC. Residues: CASSMAKEREQYF.

The chain links TRBV28 to TRBJ2-7; tentative D call: TRBD1 (5 bases). The CDR3 is made up of 15 amino acids. Trimming removed 10 bases at V and 0 bases at J, with 19 bases between. The germline V gene encodes CDR1 MDHEN and CDR2 SYDVKM. This chain's CDR3 is CATRPLGQGSYEQYF. The CDR3 DNA sequence: TGTGCCACCCGCCCCCTAGGACAAGGCTCCTACGAGCAGTACTTC.

The chain carries TRBV6-5 and TRBJ2-1; 8 bases are shared with TRBD1. The V gene's germline CDR1 is MNHEY and CDR2 SVGAGI. The CDR3 is 16 amino acids. The J segment lost 8 bases and the V segment lost 4 bases, leaving 13 bases of the junction unmatched. CDR3 protein: CASSFFPADRADEQFF. The CDR3 nucleotides read TGTGCCAGCAGTTTCTTCCCTGCGGACAGGGCCGATGAGCAGTTCTTC.

CDR3 loop: CAWSGHEQYF. The CDR3 bases are TGTGCCTGGAGTGGCCACGAGCAGTACTTC. The V and J genes are TRBV30 and TRBJ2-5; D is ambiguous. Gene TRBJ2-7 matches the end of the DNA better, so the J call may be wrong. Germline V gives CDR1 GTSNPN, CDR2 SVGIG (reference sequence). The CDR3 is 10 residues long.

The rearrangement links TRBV5-6 to TRBJ2-3; 8 bases agree with TRBD2. Germline values: CDR1 SGHDT, CDR2 YYEEEE. The CDR3 spans 15 residues. V shed 0 bases and J 5 bases; nucleotides not matched to a gene: 5. Here the CDR3 reads CASSLVSGSRDTQYF. In DNA, the CDR3 is TGTGCCAGCAGCTTGGTGAGCGGGAGTAGAGATACGCAGTATTTT.

V usage is TRBV7-6 and J usage is TRBJ2-1; 10 bases are a match to TRBD1. The V gene's germline CDR1 is SGHVS and CDR2 FNYEAQ. This CDR3 has 15 amino acids. J was trimmed by 12 bases and V by 8 bases; bases with no gene match: 16. This CDR3 is CASGQDAGTGDLQFF. The CDR3 nucleotides are TGTGCCAGCGGCCAAGACGCCGGGACAGGGGACCTGCAGTTCTTC.

This clone was seen a single time. The rearrangement uses TRBV19 and TRBJ1-5, with 7 bases aligning to TRBD1. The junction had 3 bases not matched to a gene; V was cut back by 7 bases and J by 3 bases. The CDR3 sequence is 13 residues long. Per the germline V gene, CDR1 is LNHDA and CDR2 is SQIVND (reference sequence). CDR3 sequence reads: CASTDRANQPQHF. The CDR3 DNA is TGTGCCAGTACCGACAGGGCCAATCAGCCCCAGCATTTT.

This rearrangement joins TRBV27 to TRBJ2-3; 7 nucleotides match TRBD1. Germline lookup yields CDR1 MNHEY and CDR2 SMNVEV (reference sequence). V trimming: 5 bases; J trimming: 3 bases; junction bases outside the gene matches: 8. The CDR3 loop spans 15 amino acids. CDR3 protein: CASSPTGIGTDTQYF. The CDR3 region has the DNA TGTGCCAGCAGTCCGACAGGGATTGGTACAGATACGCAGTATTTT.

The chain is built from TRBV30 and TRBJ2-1, with TRBD1 matching 11 bases. The V and J ends lost 1 base and 8 bases, in that order; junction bases with no gene match: 7. CDR3 length: 15 amino acids. Germline V gives CDR1 GTSNPN, CDR2 SVGIG (reference sequence). CDR3 residues: CAWSAWTGGLDEQFF. CDR3 bases: TGTGCCTGGAGTGCCTGGACAGGGGGCTTGGATGAGCAGTTCTTC.

This clone was counted once. V gene TRBV11-2 combines with J gene TRBJ2-1; 11 nucleotides match TRBD2. J was trimmed by 3 bases and V by 4 bases; bases with no gene match: 2. The CDR3 loop spans 15 amino acids. From germline, CDR1 is SGHAT and CDR2 FQNNGV. DNA of the CDR3: TGTGCCAGCAGCTCACTAGCGGGGGTCTACAATGAGCAGTTCTTC. Its translation: CASSSLAGVYNEQFF.

This clone was counted a single time. This chain uses TRBV28 with TRBJ1-5; the D gene is possibly TRBD1 (6 bases). With 3 bases removed from V and 2 bases from J, the gap between germline ends came to 11 bases. The CDR3 is made up of 15 amino acids. Germline V gene sequence: CDR1 MDHEN, CDR2 SYDVKM. The CDR3 DNA follows: TGTGCCAGCAGTTTGGGCGGGGGCCGCAATCAGCCCCAGCATTTT. Translating gives CASSLGGGRNQPQHF.

The chain combines TRBV6-1 with TRBJ2-7, with 7 bases identical to TRBD2. The CDR3 sequence is 15 residues long. Per the germline V gene, CDR1 is MNHNS and CDR2 is SASEGT. Trimming cost V 2 bases and J 2 bases; bases outside gene matches: 6. The CDR3 region has the DNA TGTGCCAGCAGTGAAAACCTAGCGGACCCCTACGAGCAGTACTTC. Protein product: CASSENLADPYEQYF.

The chain links TRBV9 to TRBJ2-3; TRBD2 matches at 10 bases. V trimming: 6 bases; J trimming: 7 bases; junction bases outside the gene matches: 8. The germline V gene encodes CDR1 SGDLS and CDR2 YYNGEE. The CDR3 has 14 amino acids. CDR3 amino acids: CASTPSGGPNTQYF. The CDR3 bases are TGTGCCAGCACCCCTAGCGGGGGACCGAATACGCAGTATTTT.

This chain connects TRBV5-6 to TRBJ2-5; D uncertain. The last part of the DNA fits TRBJ2-7 better; the J call may be wrong. This CDR3 has 12 residues. Looked up from germline, CDR1 is SGHDT and CDR2 is YYEEEE. The CDR3 loop reads CASSWGSYEQYF. CDR3 DNA: TGTGCCAGCAGCTGGGGCTCCTACGAGCAGTACTTC.

This clone has just one count. This chain joins TRBV14 and TRBJ2-3; no clear D. Deletions cut 1 base from V and 2 bases from J, with 13 bases between. The germline CDR1 and CDR2 sequences are SGHDN and FVKESK. The CDR3 sequence is 16 residues long. CDR3 residues: CASSQGVSRYTDTQYF. CDR3 DNA sequence: TGTGCCAGCAGCCAAGGTGTTAGCAGATACACAGATACGCAGTATTTT.

The chain recombines TRBV7-9 with TRBJ2-3; TRBD2 agrees at 10 bases. The CDR3 runs to 13 residues. Germline values: CDR1 SEHNR, CDR2 FQNEAQ (reference sequence). With 10 bases clipped from V and 4 bases from J, the junction kept 5 bases outside the gene matches. In DNA, the CDR3 is TGTGCCACTTCAGCGGGGGGGTCAGATACGCAGTATTTT. This gives the protein CATSAGGSDTQYF. The complete variable domain, with remaining parts taken from reference TRBV7-9 and TRBJ2-3, reads DTGVSQNPRHKITKRGQNVTFRCDPISEHNRLYWYRQTLGQGPEFLTYFQNEAQLEKSRLLSDRFSAERPKGSFSTLEIQRTEQGDSAMYLCATSAGGSDTQYFGPGTRLTVL.

The chain couples TRBV2 to TRBJ1-1; 10 positions match TRBD1. Germline V CDR1 and CDR2: SNHLY, FYNNEI. J lost 8 bases, V lost 1 base, and 16 bases had no gene match. The CDR3 is 18 residues long. The CDR3 sequence: CASSEGVGTGVFPSEAFF. DNA of the CDR3: TGTGCCAGCAGTGAAGGGGTGGGGACAGGGGTTTTCCCTTCGGAAGCTTTCTTT.

The rearrangement joins TRBV29-1 to TRBJ2-5, with D maybe TRBD1 (5 bases). The V end was cut by 6 bases, the J end by 4 bases, with 15 bases between. The CDR3 covers 13 residues. The V gene's germline CDR1 is SQVTM and CDR2 ANQGSEA. The chain's CDR3 is CSVMGRVRETQYF. The CDR3 bases are TGCAGCGTGATGGGCAGGGTAAGAGAGACCCAGTACTTC.

The chain combines TRBV4-2 with TRBJ1-5; the match to TRBD1 covers 8 bases. This CDR3 is built from 17 residues. Trimming at V came to 4 bases and at J to 5 bases, leaving 13 bases not matched to a gene. Germline CDR1 reads LGHNA; CDR2 reads YNFKEQ. The CDR3 coding sequence is TGTGCCAGCAGCCGCAACCCGACAGGGGAGGGCGATCAGCCCCAGCATTTT. This codes for CASSRNPTGEGDQPQHF.

Details on this clone: Just one base apart from a much larger clone, this may be a read error. The chain links TRBV27 to TRBJ1-5, with 8 bases matching TRBD1. The V segment lost 5 bases and the J segment 4 bases; nucleotides outside the gene matches: 4. Germline CDR1 reads MNHEY; CDR2 reads SMNVEV (reference sequence). This CDR3 region has 14 residues. CDR3 sequence: CASSPRQGNQPQHF. CDR3 DNA: TGTGCCAGCAGTCCCCGACAGGGGAATCAGCCCCAGCATTTT.

The rearrangement links TRBV29-1 to TRBJ2-3; 11 bases are a match to TRBD1. The CDR3 totals 17 residues. Germline values: CDR1 SQVTM, CDR2 ANQGSEA. Trimming cost V 7 bases and J 2 bases; bases outside gene matches: 14. Here the CDR3 DNA reads TGCAGCGCCCGAGGTCTTTGGGACAGGGGGGACACAGATACGCAGTATTTT. Protein product: CSARGLWDRGDTDTQYF.

The chain joins TRBV4-3 to TRBJ2-3; tentatively, D is TRBD1 (6 bases). The V gene's germline CDR1 is LGHNA and CDR2 YSLEER. V was shortened by 0 bases and J by 4 bases, with 14 bases between the two germline ends. This CDR3 region has 16 residues. CDR3 nucleotides: TGCGCCAGCAGCCAAGATTCGACAGGAAAGGCAGATACGCAGTATTTT. Its protein product is CASSQDSTGKADTQYF.

The rearrangement joins TRBV7-9 to TRBJ2-2, with 11 nucleotides matching TRBD1. Germline CDR1 is SEHNR and CDR2 is FQNEAQ (reference sequence). The CDR3 sequence is 16 residues long. With 4 bases clipped from V and 5 bases from J, the junction kept 6 bases outside the gene matches. The CDR3 DNA reads as TGTGCCAGCAGCTCTCCCGGGACAGGGGGGACCGGGGAGCTGTTTTTT. Its translation: CASSSPGTGGTGELFF.

The chain joins TRBV2 to TRBJ2-6; no clear D gene. V lost 1 base and J 0 bases, leaving 7 bases between the germline ends. Germline CDR1 reads SNHLY; CDR2 reads FYNNEI. This CDR3 contains 16 residues. CDR3 loop: CASSEVTDSGANVLTF. CDR3 nucleotide sequence: TGTGCCAGCAGTGAAGTCACAGACTCTGGGGCCAACGTCCTGACTTTC.

This clone was seen a handful of times. The junction shows a germline mismatch at one end, possibly a read error. The chain is built from TRBV30 and TRBJ2-1; 7 nucleotides align to TRBD2. The length of the CDR3 is 13 residues. The germline CDR1 and CDR2 sequences are GTSNPN and SVGIG (reference sequence). The CDR3 DNA sequence: TGTGCCTGGATGGGGGGACTATACATTGAGCAGTTCTTC. It yields the protein CAWMGGLYIEQFF.

The chain uses TRBV28 and TRBJ1-5; 8 nucleotides match TRBD1. Germline V gene lookup returns CDR1 MDHEN and CDR2 SYDVKM. Trimming at V came to 3 bases and at J to 6 bases, leaving 1 base not matched to a gene. This CDR3 has 13 amino acids. The CDR3 DNA follows: TGTGCCAGCAGTTTTACAGGGGGTCAGCCCCAGCATTTT. As protein: CASSFTGGQPQHF.

The chain carries TRBV18 and TRBJ1-4; 8 nucleotides align to TRBD1. The germline CDR1 and CDR2 sequences are KGHSH and LQKENI. V lost 5 bases to trimming and J lost 5 bases; unmatched junction nucleotides: 13. The CDR3 loop spans 17 amino acids. The CDR3 reads CASSAYASGQANEKLFF. The CDR3 DNA reads as TGTGCCAGCTCAGCATACGCATCGGGACAGGCGAATGAAAAACTGTTTTTT.

V usage is TRBV6-5 and J usage is TRBJ1-2; D not resolved. This CDR3 is built from 15 residues. Germline assignment: CDR1 MNHEY and CDR2 SVGAGI. V dropped 4 bases and J dropped 1 base, with 13 bases sitting between them. In nucleotides, the CDR3 is TGTGCCAGCAGTTCCCCCCGGTCGAGTAACTATGGCTACACCTTC. Protein: CASSSPRSSNYGYTF.

The rearrangement links TRBV19 to TRBJ2-3, with 9 bases fitting TRBD2. J lost 4 bases, V lost 4 bases, and 9 bases had no gene match. CDR3 length: 16 amino acids. Germline lookup yields CDR1 LNHDA and CDR2 SQIVND (reference sequence). CDR3 sequence (DNA): TGTGCCAGTAGTAGACCTAGCGGGAATGGGCCAGATACGCAGTATTTT. Amino acid sequence: CASSRPSGNGPDTQYF.